This T cell receptor (beta chain) was sequenced in a study of cytomegalovirus exposure and HLA in healthy donors. Findings and limits, study-wide: Per published reports, the classifier diagnosed cytomegalovirus status with high specificity and sensitivity.

The CDR3 length is 16 residues. Germline lookup yields CDR1 SGHDT and CDR2 YYEEEE. Trimming cost V 4 bases and J 4 bases; bases outside gene matches: 7. Though nominally healthy at sampling, donors likely had unrecorded immune exposures. As concerns this clone: As yet, its antigen is unknown.

PCR amplification relied on 60 Vbeta primers (plus 13 Jbeta primers). The assay was immunoSEQ multiplex PCR, and TCRdb's table has in-frame clones only and misses some. The sample consists of 140,000 or so clones, over 60% of them appearing once. The chain joins TRBV5-6 to TRBJ2-2, with 10 bases aligning to TRBD2. Sequenced: PBMCs. The receptor's source is a woman aged 60-75 years in good health and CMV-seronegative. The CDR3 DNA reads TGTGCCAGCAGCCGGCTAGCGGGAGTAGTCACCGGGGAGCTGTTTTTT. Encoded protein: CASSRLAGVVTGELFF.